A selection of T cell receptor beta chains follows, all from one sample in a study of regulatory T cells in long-lasting Graves disease. TCRdb ran MiXCR on the multiplex PCR reads and lists one entry per CDR3 protein. The repertoire has some 340,000 distinct CDR3 sequences, roughly 25% of them found once; the top ten carry approximately 30%. This specimen consisted of peripheral blood mononuclear cells (PBMCs), obtained when the disease was refractory, from a patient treated with antithyroid drugs. The receptor source for this set is a woman in her 40s with Graves disease. Each CDR3 is given with its conserved first and last residue. D genes are given only for firm matches. Clone size appears in some rows only: once, few, many, or a class for an expanded clone.

size	D	V	J	DNA	CDR3
-	TRBD1	TRBV7-9	TRBJ1-6	TGTGCCAGCGTTTCGACAGGGTGGAATTCACCCCTCCACTTT	CASVSTGWNSPLHF
-	-	TRBV28	TRBJ1-2	TGTGCCGGCAGTTTGGTGGGCTATGGCTACACCTTC	CAGSLVGYGYTF
many	-	TRBV20-1	TRBJ2-6	TGCAGTGCTGGGCCCGCTGGGGCCAACGTCCTGACTTTC	CSAGPAGANVLTF
-	-	TRBV6-1	TRBJ1-5	TGTGCCAGCGCCGGACAGTGGGATCAGCCCCAGCATTTT	CASAGQWDQPQHF
many	-	TRBV7-8	TRBJ1-6	TGTGCCAGCAGCGCAAGGGAGGGGGGAGGATCACCCCTCCACTTT	CASSAREGGGSPLHF
-	TRBD2	TRBV20-1	TRBJ2-1	TGCAGTGCTAGTTCTAGCGGAGATGAGCAGTTCTTC	CSASSSGDEQFF
many	-	TRBV28	TRBJ2-7	TGTGCCAGCAGTTTAAGTCTGATATCGGCCTCCTACGAGCAGTACTTC	CASSLSLISASYEQYF
-	-	TRBV7-2	TRBJ1-1	TGTGCCAGCAGCTTAATATCGGGGGGGAATGTGAACACTGAAGCTTTCTTT	CASSLISGGNVNTEAFF
many	-	TRBV15	TRBJ2-7	TGTGCCACCAGCAGAGTCGGGTACGAGCAGTACTTC	CATSRVGYEQYF
many	-	TRBV5-6	TRBJ2-7	TGTGCCAGCAGCTTGAGGTTACACGCACAGGAGTCCTACGAGCAGTACTTC	CASSLRLHAQESYEQYF
many	-	TRBV27	TRBJ1-1	TGTGCCAGCAGTTTACAGGCAGGGGCCCCGAACACTGAAGCTTTCTTT	CASSLQAGAPNTEAFF
-	TRBD1	TRBV20-1	TRBJ1-5	TGCAGTGCTAGATTTGGGACAGGGGGTAAGCCCCAGCATTTT	CSARFGTGGKPQHF
many	-	TRBV28	TRBJ2-2	TGTGCCAGCAGTTTTGGCAGGTGGTCGAATTCGGATCTAAACACCGGGGAGCTGTTTTTT	CASSFGRWSNSDLNTGELFF
-	-	TRBV7-9	TRBJ1-3	TGTGCCAGCAGCTTACTCGGGGTTATGGTTACGGACACCATATATTTT	CASSLLGVMVTDTIYF
-	TRBD2	TRBV12-3/TRBV12-4	TRBJ2-1	TGTGCCAGCAGACTGACTAGCGGGATGGGAAATGAGCAGTTCTTC	CASRLTSGMGNEQFF
few	-	TRBV10-3	TRBJ2-1	TGTGCCATCAGTGAGTCCGCCTCTGGTGGTGAGCAGTTCTTC	CAISESASGGEQFF
few	-	TRBV6-1	TRBJ2-4	TGTGCCAGCAGTGAACTCCGAGGGTCGGGGGACATTCAGTACTTC	CASSELRGSGDIQYF
many	TRBD2	TRBV13	TRBJ2-7	TGTGCCAGCAGCACAACTAGCGATCCCTACGAGCAGTACTTC	CASSTTSDPYEQYF
-	-	TRBV11-2	TRBJ2-1	TGTGCCAGCAGGCCTACCGGGAAAAGGCCACACAATGAGCAGTTCTTC	CASRPTGKRPHNEQFF
many	-	TRBV2	TRBJ2-5	TGTGCCAGCAGTGAAAATTTGTACGCGGCGGTCCAAGAGACCCAGTACTTC	CASSENLYAAVQETQYF
many	-	TRBV12-3/TRBV12-4	TRBJ2-2	TGTGCCAGCAGTTTCGGCACCGGGGAGCTGTTTTTT	CASSFGTGELFF
many	-	TRBV10-3	TRBJ2-7	TGTGCCATCAGCTTTCGAGACAGGACCTACGAGCAGTACTTC	CAISFRDRTYEQYF
many	TRBD1	TRBV19	TRBJ2-2	TGTGCCAGTTGGGACAGACAGTACACCGGGGAGCTGTTTTTT	CASWDRQYTGELFF
few	-	TRBV20-1	TRBJ1-5	TGCAGTGCGTCCGGGACTGATAGCAATCAGCCCCAGCATTTT	CSASGTDSNQPQHF
-	-	TRBV29-1	TRBJ2-2	TGCAACGTTGTAGGGATTAGGGCCGGGGAGCTGTTTTTT	CNVVGIRAGELFF
many	-	TRBV28	TRBJ2-7	TGTGCCAGCAGTTTATGGGACGAGCAGTACTTC	CASSLWDEQYF
few	-	TRBV7-8	TRBJ2-5	TGTGCCAGCAGCTTAGCAGACCGTGAGACCCAGTACTTC	CASSLADRETQYF